The 7 T cell receptor beta chains below come from one sample, sequenced in a study of blood T cell repertoires in COVID-19. Clones were read by immunoSEQ multiplex PCR, and TCRdb kept only the in-frame ones, dropping some. The sample yields around 250,000 clones, about 83% seen once. Sequencing input: peripheral blood. The source is a woman between 40 and 50 years old who had recovered from COVID-19.

This clone was counted a single time. The J gene is TRBJ2-2, the V gene TRBV5-1; 9 bases are shared with TRBD1. V was pared by 2 bases and J by 6 bases, with 5 bases of the junction left unmatched. The CDR3 has 15 amino acids. CDR1 and CDR2 from the germline V gene are SGHRS and YFSETQ. CDR3 DNA sequence: TGCGCCAGCAGCTTACAGGGGGCAGTTTCCGGGGAGCTGTTTTTT. As protein: CASSLQGAVSGELFF.

The J gene is TRBJ1-2, the V gene TRBV9; D gene uncertain. V was trimmed by 2 bases and J by 4 bases, leaving 15 bases between them. CDR3 length equals 15 residues. Germline values: CDR1 SGDLS, CDR2 YYNGEE. The CDR3 is CASSVGGRGGYGYTF. The CDR3 nucleotides read TGTGCCAGCAGCGTGGGAGGGCGAGGTGGCTATGGCTACACCTTC.

CDR3 sequence (DNA): TGTGCCAGCAGCTTGGCAGGGAGGACCTACGAGCAGTACTTC. Translating gives CASSLAGRTYEQYF. V and J are TRBV5-6 and TRBJ2-7, with D possibly matching TRBD2 (6 bases). Germline V gives CDR1 SGHDT, CDR2 YYEEEE. The V end lost 0 bases, the J end lost 2 bases, and 9 bases lay between the germline ends. This CDR3 region has 14 residues.

The chain uses TRBV9 and TRBJ1-2; D gene uncertain. The germline V gene has CDR1 SGDLS and CDR2 YYNGEE. The CDR3 covers 14 residues. The germline V and J ends were trimmed by 0 bases and 0 bases, with 6 bases remaining between them. CDR3 loop: CASSVVGSNYGYTF. DNA for the CDR3: TGTGCCAGCAGCGTAGTTGGCTCTAACTATGGCTACACCTTC.

The chain is built from TRBV19 and TRBJ1-6; D perhaps matches TRBD1 (6 bases). V dropped 6 bases and J dropped 10 bases, with 13 bases sitting between them. The CDR3 is 13 amino acids. Germline CDR1 and CDR2: LNHDA and SQIVND (reference sequence). CDR3 protein: CASSTYGGSPLHF. Here the CDR3 DNA reads TGTGCCAGTAGCACCTATGGGGGCTCACCCCTCCACTTT.

The chain combines TRBV30 with TRBJ1-6; D perhaps matches TRBD1 (6 bases). Germline V gives CDR1 GTSNPN, CDR2 SVGIG (reference sequence). Between the trimmed V and J ends, which lost 0 bases and 10 bases, there was a span of 10 bases. The CDR3 is made up of 13 amino acids. The CDR3 coding sequence is TGTGCCTGGAGTGTTCCAGGGGACTCACCCCTCCACTTT. Translating gives CAWSVPGDSPLHF.

This chain links TRBV5-6 with TRBJ1-6, with D possibly being TRBD1 (5 bases). The germline gives CDR1 SGHDT, CDR2 YYEEEE. V was cut by 3 bases and J by 3 bases, with 10 bases left in between. The CDR3 sequence is 15 residues long. The CDR3 nucleotides read TGTGCCAGCAGCTCAGGGTCGTACTATAATTCACCCCTCCACTTT. Protein: CASSSGSYYNSPLHF.